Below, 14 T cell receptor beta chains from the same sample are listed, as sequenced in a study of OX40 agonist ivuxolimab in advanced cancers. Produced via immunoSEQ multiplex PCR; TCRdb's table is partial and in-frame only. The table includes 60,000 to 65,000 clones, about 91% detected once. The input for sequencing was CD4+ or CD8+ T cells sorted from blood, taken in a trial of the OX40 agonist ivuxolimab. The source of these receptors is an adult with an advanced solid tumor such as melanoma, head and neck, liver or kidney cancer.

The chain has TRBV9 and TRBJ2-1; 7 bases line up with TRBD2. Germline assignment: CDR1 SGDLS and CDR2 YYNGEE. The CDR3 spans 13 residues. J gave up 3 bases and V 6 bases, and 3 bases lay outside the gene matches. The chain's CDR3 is CASNAGDYNEQFF. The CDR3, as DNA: TGTGCCAGCAACGCGGGAGACTACAATGAGCAGTTCTTC. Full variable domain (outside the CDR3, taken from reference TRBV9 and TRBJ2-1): DSGVTQTPKHLITATGQRVTLRCSPRSGDLSVYWYQQSLDQGLQFLIQYYNGEERAKGNILERFSAQQFPDLHSELNLSSLELGDSALYFCASNAGDYNEQFFGPGTRLTVL.

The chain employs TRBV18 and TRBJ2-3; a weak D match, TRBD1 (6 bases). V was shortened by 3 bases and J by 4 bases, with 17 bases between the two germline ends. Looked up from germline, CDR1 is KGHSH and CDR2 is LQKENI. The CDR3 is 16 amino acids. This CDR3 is CASSPNTGIGADTQYF. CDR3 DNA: TGTGCCAGCTCACCGAACACAGGGATCGGTGCAGATACGCAGTATTTT.

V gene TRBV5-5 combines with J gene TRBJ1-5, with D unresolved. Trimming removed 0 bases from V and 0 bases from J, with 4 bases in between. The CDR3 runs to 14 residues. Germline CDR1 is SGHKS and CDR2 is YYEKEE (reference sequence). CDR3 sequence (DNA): TGTGCCAGCAGCTTGGCAGATAGCAATCAGCCCCAGCATTTT. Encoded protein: CASSLADSNQPQHF. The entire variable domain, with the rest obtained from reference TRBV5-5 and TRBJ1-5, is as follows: DAGVTQSPTHLIKTRGQQVTLRCSPISGHKSVSWYQQVLGQGPQFIFQYYEKEERGRGNFPDRFSARQFPNYSSELNVNALLLGDSALYLCASSLADSNQPQHFGDGTRLSIL.

In nucleotides, the CDR3 is TGTGCCAGCAGGAAAGACAGGTCCGCTGAAGCTTTCTTT. It specifies CASRKDRSAEAFF. The V call is TRBV6-5, the J call TRBJ1-1; a weak D match, TRBD1 (6 bases). Germline CDR1 and CDR2: MNHEY and SVGAGI. Between the trimmed V and J ends, which lost 6 bases and 6 bases, there was a span of 14 bases. CDR3 size: 13 residues.

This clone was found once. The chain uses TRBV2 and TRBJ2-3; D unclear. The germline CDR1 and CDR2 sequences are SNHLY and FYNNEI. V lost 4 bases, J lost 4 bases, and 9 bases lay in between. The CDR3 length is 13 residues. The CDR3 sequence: CASSVGPPDTQYF. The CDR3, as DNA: TGTGCCAGCAGTGTGGGCCCCCCAGATACGCAGTATTTT. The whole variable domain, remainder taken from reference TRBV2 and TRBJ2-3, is EPEVTQTPSHQVTQMGQEVILRCVPISNHLYFYWYRQILGQKVEFLVSFYNNEISEKSEIFDDQFSVERPDGSNFTLKIRSTKLEDSAMYFCASSVGPPDTQYFGPGTRLTVL.

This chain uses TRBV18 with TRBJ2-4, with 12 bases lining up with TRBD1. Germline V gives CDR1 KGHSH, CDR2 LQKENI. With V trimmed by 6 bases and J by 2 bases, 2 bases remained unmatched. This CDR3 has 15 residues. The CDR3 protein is CASSRDRGPKNIQYF. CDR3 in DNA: TGTGCCAGCTCCCGGGACAGGGGGCCCAAAAACATTCAGTACTTC.

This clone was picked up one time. Here the CDR3 reads CARSSEGAREQYF. CDR3 sequence (DNA): TGTGCCAGAAGCAGCGAGGGGGCGAGGGAGCAGTACTTC. The chain uses TRBV5-3 and TRBJ2-7, with 7 bases matching TRBD1. TRBV5-3 is sorted into the ORF group, with uncertain function. This CDR3 spans 13 amino acids. V lost 4 bases, J lost 7 bases, and 8 bases stayed unmatched.

CDR3 residues: CASSYSRASAYNEQFF. CDR3 sequence (DNA): TGTGCCAGCAGTTACTCGAGGGCTAGCGCGTACAATGAGCAGTTCTTC. The chain joins TRBV6-5 to TRBJ2-1; weak D call: TRBD2 (6 bases). V shed 0 bases and J shed 4 bases, with 13 bases lying between them. This CDR3 comprises 16 residues. The germline V gene encodes CDR1 MNHEY and CDR2 SVGAGI.

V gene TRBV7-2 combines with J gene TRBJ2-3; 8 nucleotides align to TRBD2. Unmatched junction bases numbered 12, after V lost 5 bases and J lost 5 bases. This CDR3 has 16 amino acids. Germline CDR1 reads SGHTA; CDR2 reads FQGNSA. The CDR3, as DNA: TGTGCCAGCAGCCCGGGCCCCACGGGAGGGCTAGATACGCAGTATTTT. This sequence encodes CASSPGPTGGLDTQYF.

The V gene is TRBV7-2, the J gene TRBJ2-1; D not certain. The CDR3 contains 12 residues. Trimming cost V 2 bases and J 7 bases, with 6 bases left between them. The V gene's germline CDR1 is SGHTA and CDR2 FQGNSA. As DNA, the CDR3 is TGTGCCAGCAGCTTATCGAGGAATGAGCAGTTCTTC. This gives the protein CASSLSRNEQFF.

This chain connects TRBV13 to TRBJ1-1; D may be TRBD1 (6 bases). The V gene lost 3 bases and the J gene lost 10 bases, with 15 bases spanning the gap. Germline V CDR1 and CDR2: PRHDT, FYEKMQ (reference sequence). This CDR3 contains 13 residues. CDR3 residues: CASSLIRGRPAFF. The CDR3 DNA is TGTGCCAGCAGCTTGATCAGGGGTCGGCCAGCTTTCTTT.

CDR3 sequence reads: CASSFLGTSGSATWGEQFF. Here the CDR3 DNA reads TGTGCCAGCAGCTTCCTAGGGACTAGCGGGAGCGCAACCTGGGGTGAGCAGTTCTTC. The chain has TRBV11-2 and TRBJ2-1; 14 bases match TRBD2. This CDR3 spans 19 amino acids. Germline trimming cut 3 bases from V and 9 bases from J; bases unmatched to any gene: 16. Germline V gene lookup returns CDR1 SGHAT and CDR2 FQNNGV.

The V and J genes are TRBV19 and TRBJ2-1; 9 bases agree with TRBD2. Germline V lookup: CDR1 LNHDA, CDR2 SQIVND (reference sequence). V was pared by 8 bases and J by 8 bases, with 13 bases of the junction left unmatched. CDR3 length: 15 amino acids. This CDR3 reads CASGLAGRVYHEQFF. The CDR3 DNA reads TGTGCCAGTGGCCTAGCGGGACGAGTTTACCATGAGCAGTTCTTC.

The CDR3 sequence: CAISGGRGGDQPQHF. The CDR3 DNA follows: TGTGCCATCAGTGGGGGGAGAGGGGGCGATCAGCCCCAGCATTTT. The V gene is TRBV10-3, the J gene TRBJ1-5, with TRBD1 identical over 7 bases. V dropped 4 bases and J dropped 5; count of bases not matched to a gene: 8. From germline, CDR1 is ENHRY and CDR2 SYGVKD. The CDR3 length is 15 residues.